This T cell receptor (beta chain) was retrieved from a study of T-cell reconstitution after alpha-beta-depleted transplantation in children. The CDR3 length is 14 residues. Trimming took off 6 bases at V and 7 bases at J, with 16 bases between the two ends. Germline-derived CDR1 and CDR2 are LGHDT and YNNKEL (reference sequence). Preparation of the TCRbeta library involved a method that used unique molecular identifiers. In TCRdb, the PCR reads were re-called with MiXCR into one record per CDR3 protein. The sample lists roughly 610,000 distinct CDR3 sequences; roughly a tenth were seen once. This clonotype was obtained from a human donor who donated a stem cell graft to a child with acute myeloid leukemia. The specimen comprised PBMCs from the stem cell graft donor, sampled from the stem cell graft. This chain joins TRBV3-1 and TRBJ2-1, with D possibly matching TRBD2 (6 bases). For the CDR3, the DNA is TGTGCCAGCAGGGGCGGGGTTGGGGGAAATGAGCAGTTCTTC. It specifies CASRGGVGGNEQFF.